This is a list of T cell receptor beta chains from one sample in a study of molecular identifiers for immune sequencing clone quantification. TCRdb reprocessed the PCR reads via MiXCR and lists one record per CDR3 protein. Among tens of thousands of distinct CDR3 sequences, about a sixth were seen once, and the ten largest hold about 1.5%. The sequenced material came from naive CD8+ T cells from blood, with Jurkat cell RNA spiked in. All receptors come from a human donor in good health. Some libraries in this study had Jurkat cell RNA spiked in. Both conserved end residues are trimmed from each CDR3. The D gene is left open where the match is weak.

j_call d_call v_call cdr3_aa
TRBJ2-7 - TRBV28 ASSLDSYYEQY
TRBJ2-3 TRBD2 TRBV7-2 ASSLIPGGSTDTQY
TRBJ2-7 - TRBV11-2 ASSSELERTPEQY
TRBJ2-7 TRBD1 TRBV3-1 ASSPQGASYEQY
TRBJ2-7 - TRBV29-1 SVAGGLSYEQY
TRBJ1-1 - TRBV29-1 SVAHGTEAF
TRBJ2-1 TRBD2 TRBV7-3 ASSPNAGGYYNEQF
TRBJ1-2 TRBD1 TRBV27 ASALTTGVNYGYT
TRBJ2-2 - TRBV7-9 ASSHYTGGNTGELF
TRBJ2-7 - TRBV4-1 ASSEQGLGEQY
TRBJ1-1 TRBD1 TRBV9 ASSQGAGTEAF
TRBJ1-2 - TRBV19 ASNGFYGYT
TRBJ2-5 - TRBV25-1 ASSATDQETQY
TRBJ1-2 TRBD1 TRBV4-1 ASRIPGQSNYGYT
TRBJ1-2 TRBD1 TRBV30 AWSPGQGYGYT
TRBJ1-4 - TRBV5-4 ASSLAGGSTNEKLF
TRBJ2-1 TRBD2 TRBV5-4 ASSLFGLASYNEQF
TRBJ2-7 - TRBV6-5 ASSLLALSYEQY
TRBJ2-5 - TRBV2 ASSETTQETQY
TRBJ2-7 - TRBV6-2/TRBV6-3 ASSSYQDRVHEQY
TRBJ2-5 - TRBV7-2 ASSTQALTTAPETQY
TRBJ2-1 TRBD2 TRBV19 ASLSGTRNEQF
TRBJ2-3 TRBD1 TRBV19 ASSQTGFSTDTQY
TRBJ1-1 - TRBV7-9 ASSRVRGLDTEAF
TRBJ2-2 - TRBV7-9 ASSSGVTGELF
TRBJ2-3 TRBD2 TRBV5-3 ASSLSGVSSTDTQY
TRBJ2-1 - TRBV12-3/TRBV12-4 ASSLSGSGQF
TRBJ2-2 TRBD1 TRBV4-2 ASSQGGTGYGRNTGELF
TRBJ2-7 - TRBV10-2 ASTFSGTTYEQY
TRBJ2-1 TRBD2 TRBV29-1 SAETSGRDNEQS
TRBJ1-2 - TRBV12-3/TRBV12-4 ASRIGYRYT
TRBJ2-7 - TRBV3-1 ASSQGELYEQY
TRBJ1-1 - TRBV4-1 ASSPEGAIEAF